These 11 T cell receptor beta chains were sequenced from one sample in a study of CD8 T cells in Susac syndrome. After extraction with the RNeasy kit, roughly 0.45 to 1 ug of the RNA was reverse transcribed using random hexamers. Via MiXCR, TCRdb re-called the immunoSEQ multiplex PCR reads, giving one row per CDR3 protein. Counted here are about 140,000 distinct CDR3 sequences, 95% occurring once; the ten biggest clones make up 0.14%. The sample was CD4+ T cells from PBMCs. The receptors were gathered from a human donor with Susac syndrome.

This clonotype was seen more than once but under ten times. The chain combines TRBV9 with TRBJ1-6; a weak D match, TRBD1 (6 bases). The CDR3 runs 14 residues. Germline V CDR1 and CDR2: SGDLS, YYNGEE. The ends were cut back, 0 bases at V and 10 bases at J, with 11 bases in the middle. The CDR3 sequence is CASSVGTGSSPLHF. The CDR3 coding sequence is TGTGCCAGCAGCGTAGGAACAGGGAGCTCACCCCTCCACTTT.

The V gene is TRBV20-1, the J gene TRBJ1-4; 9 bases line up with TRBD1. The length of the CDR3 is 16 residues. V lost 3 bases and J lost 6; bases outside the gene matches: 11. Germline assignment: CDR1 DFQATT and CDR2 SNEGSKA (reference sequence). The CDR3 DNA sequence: TGCAGTGCTAGCATCTGGGACAGGGTGGAGGATGAAAAACTGTTTTTT. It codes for CSASIWDRVEDEKLFF.

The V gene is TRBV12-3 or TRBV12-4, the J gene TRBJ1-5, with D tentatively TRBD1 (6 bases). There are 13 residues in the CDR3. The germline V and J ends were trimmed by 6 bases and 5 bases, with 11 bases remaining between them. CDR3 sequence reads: CASSLRGDQPQHF. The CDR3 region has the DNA TGTGCCAGCAGCTTAAGGGGGGATCAGCCCCAGCATTTT.

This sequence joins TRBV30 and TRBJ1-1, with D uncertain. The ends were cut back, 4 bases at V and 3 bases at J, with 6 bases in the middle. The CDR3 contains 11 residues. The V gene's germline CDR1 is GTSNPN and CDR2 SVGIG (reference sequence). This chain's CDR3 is CAWMAYTEAFF. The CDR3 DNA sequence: TGTGCCTGGATGGCCTACACTGAAGCTTTCTTT.

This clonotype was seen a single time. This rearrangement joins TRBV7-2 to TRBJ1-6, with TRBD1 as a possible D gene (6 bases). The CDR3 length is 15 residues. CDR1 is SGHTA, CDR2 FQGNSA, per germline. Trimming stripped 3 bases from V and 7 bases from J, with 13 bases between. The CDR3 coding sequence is TGTGCCAGCAGCTTTTCCGGGACACTCAATTCACCCCTCCACTTT. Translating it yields CASSFSGTLNSPLHF. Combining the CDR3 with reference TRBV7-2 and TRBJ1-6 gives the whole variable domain GAGVSQSPSNKVTEKGKDVELRCDPISGHTALYWYRQSLGQGLEFLIYFQGNSAPDKSGLPSDRFSAERTGGSVSTLTIQRTQQEDSAVYLCASSFSGTLNSPLHFGNGTRLTVT.

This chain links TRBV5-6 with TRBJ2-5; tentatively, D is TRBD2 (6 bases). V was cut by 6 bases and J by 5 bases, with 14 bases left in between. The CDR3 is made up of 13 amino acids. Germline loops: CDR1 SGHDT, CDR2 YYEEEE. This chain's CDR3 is CASNPGAGETQYF. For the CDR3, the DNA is TGTGCCAGCAACCCCGGGGCGGGGGAGACCCAGTACTTC. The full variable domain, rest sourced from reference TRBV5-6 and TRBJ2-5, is DAGVTQSPTHLIKTRGQQVTLRCSPKSGHDTVSWYQQALGQGPQFIFQYYEEEERQRGNFPDRFSGHQFPNYSSELNVNALLLGDSALYLCASNPGAGETQYFGPGTRLLVL.

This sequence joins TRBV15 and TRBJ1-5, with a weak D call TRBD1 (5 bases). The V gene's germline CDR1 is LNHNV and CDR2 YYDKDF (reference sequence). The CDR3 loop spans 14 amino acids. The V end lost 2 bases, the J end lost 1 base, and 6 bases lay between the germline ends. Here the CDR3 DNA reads TGTGCCACCAGCAGACAGGGAAGCAATCAGCCCCAGCATTTT. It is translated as CATSRQGSNQPQHF.

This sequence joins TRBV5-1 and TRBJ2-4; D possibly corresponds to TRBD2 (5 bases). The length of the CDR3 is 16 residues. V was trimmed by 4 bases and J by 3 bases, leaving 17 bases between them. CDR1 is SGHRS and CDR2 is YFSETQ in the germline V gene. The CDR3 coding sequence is TGCGCCAGCAGCCTGACCGACGGGGAAGGCAAAAACATTCAGTACTTC. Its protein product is CASSLTDGEGKNIQYF.

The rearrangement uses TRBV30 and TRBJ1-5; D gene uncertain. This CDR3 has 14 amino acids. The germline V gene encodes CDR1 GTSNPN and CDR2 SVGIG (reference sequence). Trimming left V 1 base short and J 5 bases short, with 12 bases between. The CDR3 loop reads CAWSGARGDQPQHF. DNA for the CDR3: TGTGCCTGGAGTGGTGCTCGGGGTGATCAGCCCCAGCATTTT.

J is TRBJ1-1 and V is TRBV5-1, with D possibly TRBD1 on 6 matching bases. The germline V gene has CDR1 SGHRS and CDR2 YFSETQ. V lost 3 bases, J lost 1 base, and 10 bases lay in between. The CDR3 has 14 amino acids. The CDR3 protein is CASSSGQTNTEAFF. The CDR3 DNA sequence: TGCGCCAGCAGCTCCGGACAGACGAACACTGAAGCTTTCTTT.

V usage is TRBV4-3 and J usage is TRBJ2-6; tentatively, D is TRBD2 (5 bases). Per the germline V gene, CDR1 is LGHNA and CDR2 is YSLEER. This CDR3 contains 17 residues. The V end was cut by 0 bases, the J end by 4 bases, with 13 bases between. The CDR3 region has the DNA TGCGCCAGCAGCCAAGATTTGATCGGGAACGGGGCCAACGTCCTGACTTTC. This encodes CASSQDLIGNGANVLTF.